A single sample is the source of the 10 T cell receptor beta chains below, sequenced in a study of CD4 T cells in relation to SARS-CoV-2 and coronaviruses. Only in-frame clones appear in the TCRdb table, and some are missing; sequencing was by immunoSEQ multiplex PCR. The profile shows some 38,000 clones, around 74% of them singletons. Antigens of these TCRs are unknown. Sequences were obtained from memory CD4+ T cells from PBMCs, cultured in vitro. Source of these receptors: an adult with COVID-19.

CDR3: CASNKGGGRGYGYTF. DNA of the CDR3: TGTGCCAGCAACAAGGGAGGGGGTCGCGGCTATGGCTACACCTTC. This rearrangement joins TRBV5-5 to TRBJ1-2; D perhaps matches TRBD1 (6 bases). Per germline, CDR1 SGHKS and CDR2 YYEKEE (reference sequence). V shed 6 bases and J shed 4 bases, with 19 bases lying between them. There are 15 residues in the CDR3.

CDR3 loop: CASRGGPAPEDTEAFF. The CDR3 DNA reads as TGTGCCAGCAGGGGGGGGCCCGCGCCGGAGGACACTGAAGCTTTCTTT. V and J are TRBV7-2 and TRBJ1-1, with D tentatively TRBD1 (6 bases). The CDR3 covers 16 residues. Trimming cost V 6 bases and J 3 bases, with 20 bases left between them. Germline V lookup: CDR1 SGHTA, CDR2 FQGNSA.

This sequence joins TRBV25-1 and TRBJ1-5; D uncertain. This CDR3 is 12 amino acids long. V dropped 7 bases and J dropped 2 bases, with 6 bases sitting between them. Germline lookup yields CDR1 MGHDK and CDR2 SYGVNS. CDR3 in DNA: TGTGCCAGCAATTTTGGCAATCAGCCCCAGCATTTT. Amino acids: CASNFGNQPQHF.

The sample holds one count of this clone. The chain employs TRBV5-8 and TRBJ1-4, with no clear D. In germline, CDR1 is SGHTS, CDR2 YDEGEE. Trimming took 5 bases from V and 4 from J, leaving 15 bases between them. The CDR3 is made up of 15 amino acids. DNA of the CDR3: TGTGCCAGCAGGGTCGCTGGCGTCGTTAATGAAAAACTGTTTTTT. Translated, it gives CASRVAGVVNEKLFF.

The V gene is TRBV20-1, the J gene TRBJ2-7, with D possibly matching TRBD1 (5 bases). Trimming stripped 3 bases from V and 3 bases from J, with 6 bases between. Germline assignment: CDR1 DFQATT and CDR2 SNEGSKA (reference sequence). The CDR3 consists of 11 residues. The CDR3 DNA reads as TGCAGTGCTAGCGACAGCTACGAGCAGTACTTC. This encodes CSASDSYEQYF.

This chain joins TRBV2 and TRBJ2-7; D is ambiguous. The CDR3 is made up of 15 amino acids. V was shortened by 6 bases and J by 5 bases, with 20 bases between the two germline ends. The germline V gene encodes CDR1 SNHLY and CDR2 FYNNEI. The CDR3 coding sequence is TGTGCCAGCAGGGCCTGGACCCCGGGCCTCGACGAGCAGTACTTC. Translation gives CASRAWTPGLDEQYF.

The V call is TRBV2, the J call TRBJ2-5; TRBD2 agrees at 8 bases. Germline CDR1 is SNHLY and CDR2 is FYNNEI. Germline trimming cut 7 bases from V and 3 bases from J; bases unmatched to any gene: 10. The CDR3 covers 15 residues. The CDR3 here is CASKSSSGPEETQYF. CDR3 nucleotide sequence: TGTGCCAGCAAGTCATCTAGCGGGCCCGAAGAGACCCAGTACTTC.

This clone appeared a single time. V and J are TRBV2 and TRBJ1-5, with D unresolved. Per the germline V gene, CDR1 is SNHLY and CDR2 is FYNNEI. The CDR3 extends over 15 amino acids. Trimming stripped 4 bases from V and 4 bases from J, with 14 bases between. The CDR3: CASSALKVVNQPQHF. DNA for the CDR3: TGTGCCAGCAGTGCTCTCAAGGTCGTGAATCAGCCCCAGCATTTT.

The CDR3 coding sequence is TGTGCCAGCAGCTCGGACAGGGGCACAGATACGCAGTATTTT. This sequence encodes CASSSDRGTDTQYF. V gene TRBV5-4 combines with J gene TRBJ2-3; 8 bases agree with TRBD1. Germline V lookup: CDR1 SGHNT, CDR2 YYREEE (reference sequence). The CDR3 loop spans 14 amino acids. The V gene end was trimmed by 3 bases and the J gene end by 1 base; junction bases not matched to a gene: 1.

This clone has a handful of counts. Sequence at one end of the junction differs from germline and may be a read error. The gene calls are TRBV5-6 and TRBJ2-7; no reliable D call. CDR1 and CDR2 from the germline V gene are SGHDT and YYEEEE. This CDR3 comprises 11 residues. Here the CDR3 DNA reads TGTGCCAGCAGCTTGTTTGAGGTCGTTCTCTTC. Protein product: CASSLFEVVLF.